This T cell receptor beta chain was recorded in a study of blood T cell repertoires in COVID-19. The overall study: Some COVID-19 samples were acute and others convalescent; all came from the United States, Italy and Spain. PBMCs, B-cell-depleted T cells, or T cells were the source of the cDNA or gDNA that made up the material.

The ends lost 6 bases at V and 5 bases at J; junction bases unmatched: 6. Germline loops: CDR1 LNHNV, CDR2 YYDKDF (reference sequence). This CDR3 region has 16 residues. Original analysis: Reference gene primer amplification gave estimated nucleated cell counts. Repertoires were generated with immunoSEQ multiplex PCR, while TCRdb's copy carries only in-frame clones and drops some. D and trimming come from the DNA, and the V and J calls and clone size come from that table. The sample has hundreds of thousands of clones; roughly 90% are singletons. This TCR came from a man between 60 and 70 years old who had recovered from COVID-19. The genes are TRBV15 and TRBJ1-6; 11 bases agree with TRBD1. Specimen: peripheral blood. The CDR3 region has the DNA TGTGCCACCAGTCCTCGGACAGGGGGCAATAATTCACCCCTCCACTTT. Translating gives CATSPRTGGNNSPLHF.